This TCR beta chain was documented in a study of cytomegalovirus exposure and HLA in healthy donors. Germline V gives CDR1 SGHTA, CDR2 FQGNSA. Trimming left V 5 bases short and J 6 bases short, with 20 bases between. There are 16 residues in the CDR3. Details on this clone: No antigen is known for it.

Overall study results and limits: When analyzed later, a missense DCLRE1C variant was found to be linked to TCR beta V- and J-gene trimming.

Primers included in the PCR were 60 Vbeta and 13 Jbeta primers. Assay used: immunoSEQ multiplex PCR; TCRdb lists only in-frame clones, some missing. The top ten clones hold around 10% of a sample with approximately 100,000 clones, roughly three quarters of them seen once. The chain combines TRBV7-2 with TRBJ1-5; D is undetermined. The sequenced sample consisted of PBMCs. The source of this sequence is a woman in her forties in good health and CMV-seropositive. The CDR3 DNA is TGTGCCAGCAGCCCTAGCGTATTGGGGTTGGCTCAGCCCCAGCATTTT. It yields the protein CASSPSVLGLAQPQHF.